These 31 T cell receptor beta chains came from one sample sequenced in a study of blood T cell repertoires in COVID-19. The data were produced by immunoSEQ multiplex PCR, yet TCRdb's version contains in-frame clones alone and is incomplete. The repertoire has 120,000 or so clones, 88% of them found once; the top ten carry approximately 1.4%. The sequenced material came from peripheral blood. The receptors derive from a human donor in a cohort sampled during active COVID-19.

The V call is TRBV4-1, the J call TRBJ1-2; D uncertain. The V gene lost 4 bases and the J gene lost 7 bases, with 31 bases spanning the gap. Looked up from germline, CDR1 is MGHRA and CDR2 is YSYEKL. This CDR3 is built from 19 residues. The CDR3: CASSLLASLLVTERGGYTF. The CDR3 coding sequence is TGCGCCAGCAGCCTCTTGGCCTCCCTGTTAGTTACGGAACGGGGTGGCTACACCTTC.

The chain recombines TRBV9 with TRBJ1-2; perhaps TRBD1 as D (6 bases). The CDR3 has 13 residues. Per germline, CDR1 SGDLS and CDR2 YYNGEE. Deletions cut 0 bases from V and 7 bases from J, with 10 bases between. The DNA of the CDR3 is TGTGCCAGCAGCGTAGCGGGCAGGGGTGGCTACACCTTC. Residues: CASSVAGRGGYTF.

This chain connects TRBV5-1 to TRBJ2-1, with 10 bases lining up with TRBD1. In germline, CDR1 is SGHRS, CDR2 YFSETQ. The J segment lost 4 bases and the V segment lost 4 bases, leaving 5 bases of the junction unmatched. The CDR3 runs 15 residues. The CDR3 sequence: CASSVGQGIYNEQFF. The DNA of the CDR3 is TGCGCCAGCAGCGTGGGACAGGGGATTTACAATGAGCAGTTCTTC.

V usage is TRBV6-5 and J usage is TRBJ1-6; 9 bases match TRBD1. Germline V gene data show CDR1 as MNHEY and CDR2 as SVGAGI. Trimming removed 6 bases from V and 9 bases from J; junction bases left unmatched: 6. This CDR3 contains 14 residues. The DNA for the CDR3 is TGTGCCAGCAGGGAGACAGGGGGGGCTTCACCCCTCCACTTT. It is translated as CASRETGGASPLHF.

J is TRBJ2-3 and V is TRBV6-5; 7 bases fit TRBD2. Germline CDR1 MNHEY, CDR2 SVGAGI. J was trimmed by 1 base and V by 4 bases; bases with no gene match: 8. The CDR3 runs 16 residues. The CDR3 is CASSSYLAAGTDTQYF. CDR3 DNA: TGTGCCAGCAGTTCCTATCTAGCGGCAGGCACAGATACGCAGTATTTT.

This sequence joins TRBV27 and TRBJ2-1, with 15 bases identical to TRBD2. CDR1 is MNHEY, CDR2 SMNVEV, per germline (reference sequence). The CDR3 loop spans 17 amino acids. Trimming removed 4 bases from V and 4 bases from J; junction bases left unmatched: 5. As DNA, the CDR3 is TGTGCCAGCAGTTACAGGACTAGCGGGGGGGCTTACAATGAGCAGTTCTTC. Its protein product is CASSYRTSGGAYNEQFF.

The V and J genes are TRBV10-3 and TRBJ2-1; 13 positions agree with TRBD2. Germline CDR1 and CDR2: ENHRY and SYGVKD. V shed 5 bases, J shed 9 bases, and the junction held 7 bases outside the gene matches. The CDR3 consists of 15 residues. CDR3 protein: CAISHPGLAGSEQFF. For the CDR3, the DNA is TGTGCCATCAGTCACCCGGGACTAGCGGGATCTGAGCAGTTCTTC.

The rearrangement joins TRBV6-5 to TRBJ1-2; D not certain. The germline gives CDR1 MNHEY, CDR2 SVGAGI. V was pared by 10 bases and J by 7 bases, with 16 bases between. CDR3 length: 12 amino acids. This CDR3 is CATVGGSFGYTF. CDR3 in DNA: TGTGCCACCGTTGGAGGGAGTTTTGGCTACACCTTC.

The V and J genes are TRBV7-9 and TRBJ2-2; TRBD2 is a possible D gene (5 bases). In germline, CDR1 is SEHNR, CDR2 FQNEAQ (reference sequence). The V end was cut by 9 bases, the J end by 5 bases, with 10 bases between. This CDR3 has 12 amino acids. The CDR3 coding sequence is TGTGCCAGTGACTCGGGGACCGGGGAGCTGTTTTTT. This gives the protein CASDSGTGELFF.

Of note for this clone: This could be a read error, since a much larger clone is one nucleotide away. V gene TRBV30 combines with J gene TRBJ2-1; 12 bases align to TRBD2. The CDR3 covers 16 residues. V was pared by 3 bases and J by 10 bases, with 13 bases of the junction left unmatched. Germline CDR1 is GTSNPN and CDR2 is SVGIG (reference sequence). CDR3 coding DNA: TGTGCCTGGAGGGTCCCAACTAGCGGGGGGCCCGGGGAGCAGTTCTTC. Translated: CAWRVPTSGGPGEQFF.

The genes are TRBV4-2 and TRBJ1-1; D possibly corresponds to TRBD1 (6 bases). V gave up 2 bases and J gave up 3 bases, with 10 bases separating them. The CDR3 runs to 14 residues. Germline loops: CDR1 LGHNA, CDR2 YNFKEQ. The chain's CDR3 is CASSQSRTDTEAFF. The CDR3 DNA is TGTGCCAGCAGCCAATCTCGGACAGACACTGAAGCTTTCTTT.

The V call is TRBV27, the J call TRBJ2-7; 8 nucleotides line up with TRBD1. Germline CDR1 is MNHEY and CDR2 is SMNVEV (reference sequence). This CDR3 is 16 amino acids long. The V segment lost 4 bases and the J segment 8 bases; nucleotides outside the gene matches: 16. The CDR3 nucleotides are TGTGCCAGCAGTTCTAACGTAGGGACAGGACCCCAAAAGCAGTACTTC. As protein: CASSSNVGTGPQKQYF.

This chain's CDR3 is CASSLVQGPFEQYF. As DNA, the CDR3 is TGTGCCAGCAGCTTAGTACAGGGTCCCTTCGAGCAGTACTTC. The chain joins TRBV7-9 to TRBJ2-7, with a weak D call TRBD1 (6 bases). The V end was cut by 1 base, the J end by 6 bases, with 13 bases between. This CDR3 has 14 residues. Germline-derived CDR1 and CDR2 are SEHNR and FQNEAQ (reference sequence).

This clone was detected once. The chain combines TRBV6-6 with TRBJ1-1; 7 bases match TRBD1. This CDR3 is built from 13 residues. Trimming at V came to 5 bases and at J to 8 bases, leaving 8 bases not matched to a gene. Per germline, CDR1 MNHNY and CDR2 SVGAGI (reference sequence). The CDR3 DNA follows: TGTGCCAGCAGTCAAGGGGGCGCCCCCGAAGCTTTCTTT. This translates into CASSQGGAPEAFF.

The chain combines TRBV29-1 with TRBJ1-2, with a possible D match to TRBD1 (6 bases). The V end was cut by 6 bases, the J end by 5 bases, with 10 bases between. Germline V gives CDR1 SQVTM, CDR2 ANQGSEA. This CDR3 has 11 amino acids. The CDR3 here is CSVQTGYGYTF. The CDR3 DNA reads TGCAGCGTACAGACAGGATATGGCTACACCTTC.

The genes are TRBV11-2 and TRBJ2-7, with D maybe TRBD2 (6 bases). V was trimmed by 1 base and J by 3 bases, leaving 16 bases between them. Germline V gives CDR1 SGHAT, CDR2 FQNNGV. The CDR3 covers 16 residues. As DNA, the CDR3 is TGTGCCAGCAGCTTAGTAGGAGGAGGGTCCCTCTACGAGCAGTACTTC. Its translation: CASSLVGGGSLYEQYF. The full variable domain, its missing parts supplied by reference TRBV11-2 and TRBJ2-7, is EAGVAQSPRYKIIEKRQSVAFWCNPISGHATLYWYQQILGQGPKLLIQFQNNGVVDDSQLPKDRFSAERLKGVDSTLKIQPAKLEDSAVYLCASSLVGGGSLYEQYFGPGTRLTVT.

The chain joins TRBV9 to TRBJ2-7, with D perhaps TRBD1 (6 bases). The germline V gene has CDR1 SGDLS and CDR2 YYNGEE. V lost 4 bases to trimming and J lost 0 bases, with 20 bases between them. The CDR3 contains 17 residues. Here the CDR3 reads CASSPHGAGASSYEQYF. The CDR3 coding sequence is TGTGCCAGCAGCCCACACGGGGCAGGGGCTAGCTCCTACGAGCAGTACTTC.

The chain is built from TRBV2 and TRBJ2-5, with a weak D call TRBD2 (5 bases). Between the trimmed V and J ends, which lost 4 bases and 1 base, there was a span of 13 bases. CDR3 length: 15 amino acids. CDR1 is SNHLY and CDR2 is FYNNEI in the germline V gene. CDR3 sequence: CASSGTALPQETQYF. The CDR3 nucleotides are TGTGCCAGCAGTGGGACTGCCCTACCCCAAGAGACCCAGTACTTC.

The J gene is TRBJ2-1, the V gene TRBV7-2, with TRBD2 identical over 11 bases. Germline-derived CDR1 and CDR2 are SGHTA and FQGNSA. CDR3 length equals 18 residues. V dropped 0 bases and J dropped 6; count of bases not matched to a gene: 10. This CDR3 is CASSLASQLAGEFNEQFF. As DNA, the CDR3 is TGTGCCAGCAGCTTAGCCTCGCAACTAGCGGGAGAATTCAATGAGCAGTTCTTC.

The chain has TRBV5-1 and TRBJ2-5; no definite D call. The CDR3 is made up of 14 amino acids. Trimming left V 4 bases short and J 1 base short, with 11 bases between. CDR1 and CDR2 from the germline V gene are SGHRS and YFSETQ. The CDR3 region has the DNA TGCGCCAGCAGCCCCCAAGAACTCCAAGAGACCCAGTACTTC. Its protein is CASSPQELQETQYF.

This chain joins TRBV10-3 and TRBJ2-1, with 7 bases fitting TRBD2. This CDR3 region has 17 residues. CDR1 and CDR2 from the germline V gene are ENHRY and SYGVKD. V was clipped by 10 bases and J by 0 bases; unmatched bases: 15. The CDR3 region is CATEEVVSGTSYNEQFF. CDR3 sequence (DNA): TGTGCCACCGAGGAGGTGGTCAGCGGGACCTCCTACAATGAGCAGTTCTTC.

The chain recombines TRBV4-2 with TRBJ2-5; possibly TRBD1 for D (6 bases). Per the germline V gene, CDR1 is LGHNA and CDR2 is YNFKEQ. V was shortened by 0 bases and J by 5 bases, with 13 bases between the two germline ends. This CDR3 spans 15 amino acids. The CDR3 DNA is TGTGCCAGCAGCCAAGATACAGGGATAGGGGAGACCCAGTACTTC. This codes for CASSQDTGIGETQYF.

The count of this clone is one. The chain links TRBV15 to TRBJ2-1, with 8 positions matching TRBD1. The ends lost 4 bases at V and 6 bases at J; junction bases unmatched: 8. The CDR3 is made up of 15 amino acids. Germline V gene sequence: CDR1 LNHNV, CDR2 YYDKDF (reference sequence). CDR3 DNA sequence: TGTGCCACCAGCAAGATCGAGACAGGGGTCAATGAGCAGTTCTTC. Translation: CATSKIETGVNEQFF.

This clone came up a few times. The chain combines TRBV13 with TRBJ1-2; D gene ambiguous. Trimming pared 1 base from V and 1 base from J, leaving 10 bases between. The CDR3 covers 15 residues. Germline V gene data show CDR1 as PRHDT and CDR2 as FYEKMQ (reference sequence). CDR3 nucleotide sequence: TGTGCCAGCAGCTTAGAGTCAAGCCTTAACTATGGCTACACCTTC. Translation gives CASSLESSLNYGYTF.

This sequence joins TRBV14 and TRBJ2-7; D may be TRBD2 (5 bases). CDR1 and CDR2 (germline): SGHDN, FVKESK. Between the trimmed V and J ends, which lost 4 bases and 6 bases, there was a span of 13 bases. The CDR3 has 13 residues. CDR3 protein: CASSLFSEGEQYF. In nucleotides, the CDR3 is TGTGCCAGCAGCCTATTCTCAGAGGGCGAGCAGTACTTC.

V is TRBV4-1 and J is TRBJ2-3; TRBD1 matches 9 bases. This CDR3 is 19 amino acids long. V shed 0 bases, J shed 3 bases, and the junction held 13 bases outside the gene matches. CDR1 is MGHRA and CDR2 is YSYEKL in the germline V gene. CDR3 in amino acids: CASSQDHVHRGLMTDTQYF. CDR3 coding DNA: TGCGCCAGCAGCCAAGATCACGTGCACAGGGGGCTGATGACAGATACGCAGTATTTT.

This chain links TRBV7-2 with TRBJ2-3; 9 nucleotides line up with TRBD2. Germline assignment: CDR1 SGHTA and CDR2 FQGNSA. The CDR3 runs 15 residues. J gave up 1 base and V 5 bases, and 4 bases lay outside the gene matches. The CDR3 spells CASSGGGAGTDTQYF. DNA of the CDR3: TGTGCCAGCAGCGGCGGGGGGGCAGGCACAGATACGCAGTATTTT.

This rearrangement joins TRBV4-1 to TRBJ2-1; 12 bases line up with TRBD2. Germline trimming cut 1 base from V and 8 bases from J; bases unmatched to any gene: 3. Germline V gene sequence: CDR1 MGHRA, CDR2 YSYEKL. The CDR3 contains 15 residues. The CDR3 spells CASSQVASGGDEQFF. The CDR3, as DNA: TGCGCCAGCAGCCAAGTGGCTAGCGGGGGGGATGAGCAGTTCTTC.

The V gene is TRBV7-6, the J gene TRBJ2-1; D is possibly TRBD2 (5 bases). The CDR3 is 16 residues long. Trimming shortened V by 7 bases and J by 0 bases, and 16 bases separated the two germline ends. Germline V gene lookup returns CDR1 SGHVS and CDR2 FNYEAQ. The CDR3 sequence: CASTQAGQSSYNEQFF. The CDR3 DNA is TGTGCCAGCACCCAGGCGGGCCAGAGCTCCTACAATGAGCAGTTCTTC.

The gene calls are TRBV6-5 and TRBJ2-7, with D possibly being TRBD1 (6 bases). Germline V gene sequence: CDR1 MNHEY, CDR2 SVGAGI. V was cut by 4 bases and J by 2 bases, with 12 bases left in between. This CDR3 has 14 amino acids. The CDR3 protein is CASSWDKLAYEQYF. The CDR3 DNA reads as TGTGCCAGCAGTTGGGACAAACTAGCCTACGAGCAGTACTTC.

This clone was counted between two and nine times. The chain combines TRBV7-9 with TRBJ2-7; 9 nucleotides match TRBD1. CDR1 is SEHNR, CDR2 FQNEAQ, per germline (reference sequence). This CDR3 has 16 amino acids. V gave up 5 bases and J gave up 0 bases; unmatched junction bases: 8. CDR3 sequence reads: CASSTDRGAISYEQYF. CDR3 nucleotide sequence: TGTGCCAGCAGCACGGACAGGGGCGCTATCTCCTACGAGCAGTACTTC.